The 24 T cell receptor beta chains below come from one sample, sequenced in a study of shared clonotypes between healthy human individuals. Sequenced by immunoSEQ multiplex PCR; TCRdb stores in-frame clones only, minus some. Among about 990,000 clones listed, 75% to 80% were seen once. The material sequenced was memory CD4+ T cells from PBMCs. Stated subset: CD45RA-negative fraction. The receptors were gathered from a man between 18 and 35 years old in good health. Some clones in this sample may be carry-over from other donors' samples.

The V call is TRBV5-1, the J call TRBJ2-7, with D perhaps assigned TRBD1 or TRBD2 (5 bases each). The CDR3 has 13 residues. Trimming took off 0 bases at V and 8 bases at J, with 12 bases between the two ends. Per germline, CDR1 SGHRS and CDR2 YFSETQ. The CDR3 here is CASSLEGTPKQYF. The CDR3 DNA reads as TGCGCCAGCAGCTTGGAAGGGACCCCAAAGCAGTACTTC. The complete variable domain, with remaining parts taken from reference TRBV5-1 and TRBJ2-7, reads KAGVTQTPRYLIKTRGQQVTLSCSPISGHRSVSWYQQTPGQGLQFLFEYFSETQRNKGNFPGRFSGRQFSNSRSEMNVSTLELGDSALYLCASSLEGTPKQYFGPGTRLTVT.

On this clone: Other DNA sequences in this sample translate to the same CDR3. This chain uses TRBV7-2 with TRBJ2-7, with D maybe TRBD1 (6 bases). Trimming cost V 3 bases and J 3 bases, with 12 bases left between them. This CDR3 contains 14 residues. Germline-derived CDR1 and CDR2 are SGHTA and FQGNSA. DNA for the CDR3: TGTGCCAGCAGCTTTTCTGGGGGCGGCTACGAGCAGTACTTC. It encodes CASSFSGGGYEQYF.

The chain uses TRBV7-3 and TRBJ2-3; tentative D call: TRBD2 (5 bases). V was shortened by 6 bases and J by 0 bases, with 25 bases between the two germline ends. This CDR3 comprises 19 residues. Germline CDR1 SGHTA, CDR2 FQGTGA. The chain's CDR3 is CASSRRASPISSSTDTQYF. CDR3 sequence (DNA): TGTGCCAGCAGTCGTAGGGCTAGCCCTATCTCGTCTAGCACAGATACGCAGTATTTT.

This clone was counted between two and nine times. The J gene is TRBJ1-4, the V gene TRBV15; 7 bases match TRBD1. Germline lookup yields CDR1 LNHNV and CDR2 YYDKDF (reference sequence). The junction had 10 bases not matched to a gene; V was cut back by 2 bases and J by 7 bases. This CDR3 has 16 amino acids. CDR3 protein: CATSRTSTGTGEKLFF. CDR3 nucleotide sequence: TGTGCCACCAGCAGAACCTCGACAGGGACCGGTGAAAAACTGTTTTTT.

The V call is TRBV27, the J call TRBJ2-3; 8 positions match TRBD2. This CDR3 contains 17 residues. The V gene end was trimmed by 7 bases and the J gene end by 2 bases; junction bases not matched to a gene: 14. Germline assignment: CDR1 MNHEY and CDR2 SMNVEV (reference sequence). CDR3 loop: CASTTGGGGVNTDTQYF. The DNA of the CDR3 is TGTGCCAGCACCACGGGGGGGGGCGGGGTGAACACAGATACGCAGTATTTT.

V and J are TRBV27 and TRBJ2-2; D remains unclear. Germline CDR1 reads MNHEY; CDR2 reads SMNVEV (reference sequence). The V gene lost 1 base and the J gene lost 6 bases, with 6 bases spanning the gap. The CDR3 runs 13 residues. The CDR3 DNA is TGTGCCAGCAGTTTATATTCAGCCGGGGAGCTGTTTTTT. Translating gives CASSLYSAGELFF.

The chain has TRBV4-2 and TRBJ2-7; 7 bases line up with TRBD1. J lost 3 bases, V lost 6 bases, and 8 bases had no gene match. The germline CDR1 and CDR2 sequences are LGHNA and YNFKEQ. CDR3 length equals 14 residues. The DNA for the CDR3 is TGTGCCAGCAGTCTAACAGGGGCGGACTACGAGCAGTACTTC. Protein sequence: CASSLTGADYEQYF.

The chain carries TRBV5-1 and TRBJ2-3; no reliable D call. Germline V gives CDR1 SGHRS, CDR2 YFSETQ. The CDR3 is 15 residues long. V lost 0 bases and J lost 2, with 10 bases in between. The CDR3 DNA reads TGCGCCAGCAGCTTGGTCACTAACCCCACAGATACGCAGTATTTT. This translates into CASSLVTNPTDTQYF. The complete variable domain, with remaining parts taken from reference TRBV5-1 and TRBJ2-3, reads KAGVTQTPRYLIKTRGQQVTLSCSPISGHRSVSWYQQTPGQGLQFLFEYFSETQRNKGNFPGRFSGRQFSNSRSEMNVSTLELGDSALYLCASSLVTNPTDTQYFGPGTRLTVL.

This rearrangement joins TRBV12-2 to TRBJ2-7; TRBD1 is taken as the D call from the table, unchecked against the DNA. TRBV12-2 is a pseudogene. The CDR3 runs to 17 residues. CDR3: CASRSIGTGGLKGEQYF. The CDR3 DNA is TGTGCAAGTCGCTCCATTGGGACAGGGGGCCTAAAGGGCGAGCAGTACTTC.

The genes are TRBV18 and TRBJ1-2, with 7 positions matching TRBD1. J lost 4 bases, V lost 1 base, and 6 bases had no gene match. CDR1 is KGHSH and CDR2 is LQKENI in the germline V gene. The CDR3 is 15 amino acids. The CDR3: CASSPQPGQTYGYTF. The CDR3 DNA follows: TGTGCCAGCTCACCACAACCGGGACAGACCTATGGCTACACCTTC.

This clone appeared a few times. CDR3 in amino acids: CASSFGLAGSDTQYF. As DNA, the CDR3 is TGTGCCAGCAGTTTTGGGCTAGCGGGGTCCGATACGCAGTATTTT. The rearrangement links TRBV27 to TRBJ2-3, with 9 bases matching TRBD2. This CDR3 contains 15 residues. Germline CDR1 and CDR2: MNHEY and SMNVEV (reference sequence). Trimming at V came to 3 bases and at J to 6 bases, leaving 7 bases not matched to a gene.

V and J are TRBV20-1 and TRBJ2-1; D ambiguous. In germline, CDR1 is DFQATT, CDR2 SNEGSKA (reference sequence). CDR3 length: 10 residues. Trimming shortened V by 6 bases and J by 10 bases, and 10 bases separated the two germline ends. DNA of the CDR3: TGCAGTGCAGTATCCAGAGAGCAGTTCTTC. Its translation: CSAVSREQFF.

This chain connects TRBV18 to TRBJ2-5; possible D gene TRBD2, 6 bases. This CDR3 comprises 15 residues. Germline V gene lookup returns CDR1 KGHSH and CDR2 LQKENI. The ends were cut back, 4 bases at V and 5 bases at J, with 17 bases in the middle. The CDR3: CASSQLSGRGETQYF. As DNA, the CDR3 is TGTGCCAGCTCACAACTTAGCGGAAGAGGGGAGACCCAGTACTTC.

Here the CDR3 reads CASSLALRRTGEQFF. CDR3 bases: TGTGCCAGCAGCTTGGCCCTACGGAGGACGGGGGAGCAGTTCTTC. This chain joins TRBV7-2 and TRBJ2-1; D may be TRBD2 (5 bases). Germline V gene data show CDR1 as SGHTA and CDR2 as FQGNSA. Trimming removed 3 bases from V and 10 bases from J, with 19 bases in between. The CDR3 totals 15 residues. Full variable domain (outside the CDR3, taken from reference TRBV7-2 and TRBJ2-1): GAGVSQSPSNKVTEKGKDVELRCDPISGHTALYWYRQSLGQGLEFLIYFQGNSAPDKSGLPSDRFSAERTGGSVSTLTIQRTQQEDSAVYLCASSLALRRTGEQFFGPGTRLTVL.

This clone turned up a few times. CDR3 coding DNA: TGTGCCAGCAGCCCCCTAGCGGGAGGGCCCGCAGATACGCAGTATTTT. Protein: CASSPLAGGPADTQYF. This chain connects TRBV7-8 to TRBJ2-3, with 12 bases identical to TRBD2. The CDR3 loop spans 16 amino acids. From germline, CDR1 is SGHVS and CDR2 FQNEAQ. V lost 5 bases, J lost 4 bases, and 7 bases stayed unmatched.

The chain links TRBV18 to TRBJ2-5, with D perhaps matching TRBD2 (6 bases). The CDR3 runs 13 residues. With 4 bases removed from V and 2 bases from J, the gap between germline ends came to 8 bases. Germline CDR1 KGHSH, CDR2 LQKENI. The CDR3 bases are TGTGCCAGCTCACGTAGCGGACAAGAGACCCAGTACTTC. Translated: CASSRSGQETQYF.

The genes are TRBV25-1 and TRBJ2-7; D is perhaps TRBD1 (6 bases). The CDR3 runs to 14 residues. Trimming removed 2 bases from V and 2 bases from J, with 10 bases in between. In germline, CDR1 is MGHDK, CDR2 SYGVNS. This chain's CDR3 is CASSEQGIPYEQYF. The CDR3 DNA sequence: TGTGCCAGCAGTGAACAGGGGATCCCCTACGAGCAGTACTTC.

In the case of this clone: A read error is likely, as this CDR3 ends without the conserved phenylalanine or tryptophan. The rearrangement uses TRBV6-5 and TRBJ2-4; unclear D gene. Germline values: CDR1 MNHEY, CDR2 SVGAGI. The CDR3 length is 13 residues. V lost 6 bases and J lost 5, with 11 bases in between. CDR3 coding DNA: TGTGCCAGCAGACGACCGGTAGAAAACATTCAGTACCTC. It is translated as CASRRPVENIQYL.

This clone was counted a single time. The J gene is TRBJ2-2, the V gene TRBV11-2; 11 bases agree with TRBD2. The CDR3 runs to 19 residues. V was clipped by 2 bases and J by 1 base; unmatched bases: 9. Looked up from germline, CDR1 is SGHAT and CDR2 is FQNNGV. The CDR3 region has the DNA TGTGCCAGCAGCTTATGGAGTAGCGGGAGGGCCGGGAACACCGGGGAGCTGTTTTTT. Translated, it gives CASSLWSSGRAGNTGELFF.

The table lists this clone with a few counts. This same CDR3 is encoded by further DNA sequences in the sample. This chain links TRBV4-1 with TRBJ2-7, with 8 bases matching TRBD1. Trimming took 1 base from V and 3 from J; bases not matched to a gene: 5. Germline CDR1 reads MGHRA; CDR2 reads YSYEKL. CDR3 length: 15 amino acids. The CDR3 region has the DNA TGCGCCAGCAGCCAAGTATCTACAGGGGGCTACGAGCAGTACTTC. Amino acids: CASSQVSTGGYEQYF.

This clone was seen many times. CDR3: CASSPTFKYEQYF. In DNA, the CDR3 is TGTGCCAGCAGCCCCACTTTTAAGTACGAGCAGTACTTC. The rearrangement links TRBV28 to TRBJ2-7, with unresolved D. CDR1 is MDHEN, CDR2 SYDVKM, per germline. The CDR3 runs to 13 residues. The V end lost 6 bases, the J end lost 4 bases, and 13 bases lay between the germline ends.

This sequence joins TRBV5-1 and TRBJ2-2; a weak D match, TRBD1 (6 bases). Germline assignment: CDR1 SGHRS and CDR2 YFSETQ. Trimming pared 7 bases from V and 5 bases from J, leaving 15 bases between. CDR3 length equals 14 residues. The CDR3, as DNA: TGCGCCAGCGCCCTGGGGACAAATACCGGGGAGCTGTTTTTT. It specifies CASALGTNTGELFF.

This clone was seen just once. This chain uses TRBV2 with TRBJ1-1; D call uncertain. In germline, CDR1 is SNHLY, CDR2 FYNNEI. The CDR3 totals 13 residues. Trimming stripped 7 bases from V and 0 bases from J, with 9 bases between. The CDR3 here is CASTADLNTEAFF. In DNA, the CDR3 is TGTGCCAGCACGGCAGATTTGAACACTGAAGCTTTCTTT.

This clone showed up just once. The V call is TRBV25-1, the J call TRBJ1-6; the match to TRBD1 covers 10 bases. Germline-derived CDR1 and CDR2 are MGHDK and SYGVNS. The length of the CDR3 is 16 residues. The trim removed 5 bases at V and 8 bases at J, leaving 9 bases unmatched. CDR3 region: CASSNPGGTGDSPLHF. Here the CDR3 DNA reads TGTGCCAGCAGTAACCCAGGGGGGACAGGGGATTCACCCCTCCACTTT.